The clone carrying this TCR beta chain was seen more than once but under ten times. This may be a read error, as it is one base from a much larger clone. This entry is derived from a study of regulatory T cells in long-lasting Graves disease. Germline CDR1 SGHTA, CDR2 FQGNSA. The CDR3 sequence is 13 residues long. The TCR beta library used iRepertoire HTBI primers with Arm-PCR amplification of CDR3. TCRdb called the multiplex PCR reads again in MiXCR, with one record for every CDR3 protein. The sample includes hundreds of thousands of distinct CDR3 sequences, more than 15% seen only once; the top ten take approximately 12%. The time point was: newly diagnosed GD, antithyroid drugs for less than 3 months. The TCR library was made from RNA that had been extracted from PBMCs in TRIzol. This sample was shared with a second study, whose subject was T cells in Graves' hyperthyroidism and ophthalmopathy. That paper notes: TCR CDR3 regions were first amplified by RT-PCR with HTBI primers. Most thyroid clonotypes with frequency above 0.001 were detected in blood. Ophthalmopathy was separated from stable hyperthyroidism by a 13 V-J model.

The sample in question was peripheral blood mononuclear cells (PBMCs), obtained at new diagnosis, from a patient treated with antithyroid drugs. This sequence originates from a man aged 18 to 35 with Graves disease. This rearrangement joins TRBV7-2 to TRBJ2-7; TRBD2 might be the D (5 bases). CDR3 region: CAGSPRLNTEQYF. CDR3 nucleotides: TGTGCCGGCAGTCCTAGACTAAACACCGAGCAGTACTTC.